The 17 T cell receptor beta chains in this list originate from one sample, sequenced in a study of cytomegalovirus exposure and HLA in healthy donors. Primers for the PCR totalled 60 Vbeta and 13 Jbeta. Some clones are missing from TCRdb's copy, which holds only in-frame ones; the method was immunoSEQ multiplex PCR. The data show 200,000 to 250,000 clones, 75% to 85% seen once. The sequenced material came from PBMCs. These receptors came from a woman in her sixties or seventies in good health and CMV-seropositive.

This clone was seen more than once but under ten times. This rearrangement joins TRBV7-3 to TRBJ2-3; tentative D call: TRBD1 (6 bases). V was trimmed by 1 base and J by 2 bases, leaving 10 bases between them. Germline V gene lookup returns CDR1 SGHTA and CDR2 FQGTGA. There are 15 residues in the CDR3. CDR3 sequence: CASSLKSGVTDTQYF. Here the CDR3 DNA reads TGTGCCAGCAGCTTAAAGTCAGGGGTCACAGATACGCAGTATTTT.

The chain is built from TRBV6-6 and TRBJ1-5; a possible D gene is TRBD1 (5 bases). CDR3 length equals 15 residues. Germline V gene data show CDR1 as MNHNY and CDR2 as SVGAGI (reference sequence). Deletions cut 4 bases from V and 0 bases from J, with 10 bases between. The CDR3 coding sequence is TGTGCCAGCAGTTCAGACAGTTATAGCAATCAGCCCCAGCATTTT. It encodes CASSSDSYSNQPQHF.

The CDR3 spells CATSPRLVGRVRETQYF. As DNA, the CDR3 is TGTGCCACCAGCCCCCGACTAGTCGGGAGGGTTAGGGAGACCCAGTACTTC. The rearrangement joins TRBV15 to TRBJ2-5; TRBD2 matches at 8 bases. The CDR3 covers 17 residues. CDR1 is LNHNV, CDR2 YYDKDF, per germline (reference sequence). J was trimmed by 5 bases and V by 5 bases; bases with no gene match: 16.

V and J are TRBV27 and TRBJ2-1, with D perhaps matching TRBD2 (6 bases). This CDR3 has 14 residues. CDR1 and CDR2 (germline): MNHEY, SMNVEV (reference sequence). Trimming cost V 8 bases and J 1 base, with 12 bases left between them. DNA of the CDR3: TGTGCCAGCTTCCGAGGAGGGTCCTACAATGAGCAGTTCTTC. This encodes CASFRGGSYNEQFF.

The chain links TRBV6-1 to TRBJ2-7; D call uncertain. The V end lost 4 bases, the J end lost 7 bases, and 8 bases lay between the germline ends. The CDR3 loop spans 11 amino acids. Per the germline V gene, CDR1 is MNHNS and CDR2 is SASEGT. CDR3 protein: CASSAQVEQYF. The CDR3 DNA follows: TGTGCCAGCAGTGCCCAGGTGGAGCAGTACTTC.

This clone has only one observation. The chain is built from TRBV27 and TRBJ2-2, with 12 positions matching TRBD2. Germline lookup yields CDR1 MNHEY and CDR2 SMNVEV (reference sequence). This CDR3 is 15 amino acids long. V lost 7 bases to trimming and J lost 7 bases; unmatched junction nucleotides: 7. In nucleotides, the CDR3 is TGTGCCAGCATCCCTAGCGGGAGGGGGGTCGGGGAGCTGTTTTTT. Encoded protein: CASIPSGRGVGELFF.

This chain connects TRBV19 to TRBJ1-1; 9 bases agree with TRBD1. This CDR3 is 14 amino acids long. Trimming removed 1 base from V and 6 bases from J; junction bases left unmatched: 3. CDR1 and CDR2 (germline): LNHDA, SQIVND (reference sequence). DNA of the CDR3: TGTGCCAGTAGTATAGTGGGACAGGGCCCTGAAGCTTTCTTT. It specifies CASSIVGQGPEAFF. Supplemented by reference TRBV19 and TRBJ1-1, the full variable domain reads DGGITQSPKYLFRKEGQNVTLSCEQNLNHDAMYWYRQDPGQGLRLIYYSQIVNDFQKGDIAEGYSVSREKKESFPLTVTSAQKNPTAFYLCASSIVGQGPEAFFGQGTRLTVV.

The chain is built from TRBV28 and TRBJ2-1; weak D call: TRBD2 (6 bases). The CDR3 has 15 residues. V lost 6 bases and J 9 bases, leaving 21 bases between the germline ends. Germline V CDR1 and CDR2: MDHEN, SYDVKM. DNA for the CDR3: TGTGCCAGCAGCCCTTGGAAGCGGGTGGACGGTGAGCAGTTCTTC. Translated: CASSPWKRVDGEQFF.

This CDR3 is CASSLVGDSYEQYF. The CDR3 nucleotides read TGTGCCAGCAGCTTAGTCGGGGATTCCTACGAGCAGTACTTC. This chain joins TRBV7-8 and TRBJ2-7, with D maybe TRBD2 (5 bases). The germline gives CDR1 SGHVS, CDR2 FQNEAQ. The CDR3 covers 14 residues. V dropped 1 base and J dropped 1 base, with 8 bases sitting between them.

This clone appeared once. V usage is TRBV28 and J usage is TRBJ2-7, with 11 bases identical to TRBD2. V lost 6 bases to trimming and J lost 4 bases; unmatched junction nucleotides: 8. Germline V lookup: CDR1 MDHEN, CDR2 SYDVKM. This CDR3 has 15 residues. The CDR3 loop is CASSSLAGDLYEQYF. DNA of the CDR3: TGTGCCAGCAGCTCACTAGCGGGAGACTTGTACGAGCAGTACTTC. Filled out from reference TRBV28 and TRBJ2-7, the complete variable domain reads DVKVTQSSRYLVKRTGEKVFLECVQDMDHENMFWYRQDPGLGLRLIYFSYDVKMKEKGDIPEGYSVSREKKERFSLILESASTNQTSMYLCASSSLAGDLYEQYFGPGTRLTVT.

The gene calls are TRBV7-9 and TRBJ1-2; 8 positions agree with TRBD1. Germline trimming cut 4 bases from V and 2 bases from J; bases unmatched to any gene: 3. CDR3 size: 14 residues. The germline gives CDR1 SEHNR, CDR2 FQNEAQ (reference sequence). CDR3 sequence (DNA): TGTGCCAGCAGCTCGCGGACAGGGAACTATGGCTACACCTTC. It yields the protein CASSSRTGNYGYTF.

CDR3 sequence: CAWSVRTGGTQPQHF. The CDR3 bases are TGTGCCTGGAGTGTACGAACAGGGGGCACTCAGCCCCAGCATTTT. The chain carries TRBV30 and TRBJ1-5, with TRBD1 matching over 9 bases. The J segment lost 6 bases and the V segment lost 0 bases, leaving 6 bases of the junction unmatched. CDR3 length: 15 residues. In germline, CDR1 is GTSNPN, CDR2 SVGIG (reference sequence).

V and J are TRBV5-4 and TRBJ2-1, with 12 bases that match TRBD2. V shed 4 bases and J 8 bases; nucleotides not matched to a gene: 7. From germline, CDR1 is SGHNT and CDR2 YYREEE (reference sequence). The CDR3 has 15 residues. CDR3 in DNA: TGTGCCAGCAGCAAGACTAGCGGGAGTCAGGATGAGCAGTTCTTC. Translation gives CASSKTSGSQDEQFF.

This chain connects TRBV6-5 to TRBJ1-2; tentative D call: TRBD1 (6 bases). The germline CDR1 and CDR2 sequences are MNHEY and SVGAGI. Trimming stripped 5 bases from V and 2 bases from J, with 15 bases between. The length of the CDR3 is 15 residues. CDR3 bases: TGTGCCAGCAGTGCCAGCAGCAGGGGAAACTATGGCTACACCTTC. Residues: CASSASSRGNYGYTF.

This clone was picked up a small number of times. The genes are TRBV2 and TRBJ2-1; D is unresolved. Germline V gene lookup returns CDR1 SNHLY and CDR2 FYNNEI. The ends were cut back, 6 bases at V and 2 bases at J, with 14 bases in the middle. The CDR3 consists of 15 residues. In DNA, the CDR3 is TGTGCCAGCAGGCTCCTAACCACCGCCTACAATGAGCAGTTCTTC. Encoded protein: CASRLLTTAYNEQFF.

This chain links TRBV2 with TRBJ2-1; D is uncertain. The CDR3 spans 13 residues. CDR1 and CDR2 (germline): SNHLY, FYNNEI. Trimming cost V 4 bases and J 6 bases, with 10 bases left between them. CDR3 sequence (DNA): TGTGCCAGCAGTGTTCTAGAAGGCAATGAGCAGTTCTTC. This sequence encodes CASSVLEGNEQFF.

This chain connects TRBV6-6 to TRBJ2-7; 8 positions agree with TRBD2. This CDR3 is 16 amino acids long. With 6 bases clipped from V and 3 bases from J, the junction kept 13 bases outside the gene matches. The germline V gene has CDR1 MNHNY and CDR2 SVGAGI (reference sequence). CDR3 in amino acids: CASSPAGTRVYYEQYF. Here the CDR3 DNA reads TGTGCCAGCAGCCCCGCCGGGACTAGAGTGTACTACGAGCAGTACTTC.